This T cell receptor (beta chain) emerged from a study of neurological immune-mediated disorders. Overall study results and limits: It was HTLV-1-associated myelopathy that showed the most TCR clonal expansion, while multiple sclerosis showed the least, falling below healthy controls. Subjects shared no identical expanded-clone CDR3 amino acid sequences, suggesting private TCR-beta repertoires in all groups.

The cDNA was generated through 5'RACE incorporating 10-nucleotide random UMIs. MiXCR, applied by TCRdb to the 5' RACE reads, yields one record per CDR3 protein. The sample holds about 49,000 distinct CDR3 sequences, less than 12% seen once. This clonotype came up many times. Its antigen is not identified. The ends were cut back, 3 bases at V and 5 bases at J, with 17 bases in the middle. Germline V gene data show CDR1 as DFQATT and CDR2 as SNEGSKA (reference sequence). The CDR3 consists of 14 residues. Time point reported: longitudinal time-point 1 (baseline). Stored at -80 C, 2 million PBMCs were the source of the unsorted libraries.

Sequencing was performed on PBMCs. The chain links TRBV20-1 to TRBJ2-7, with D maybe TRBD2 (6 bases). The clonotype was recovered from a middle-aged woman in good health. The DNA of the CDR3 is TGCAGTGCTAGGAGTGGGAGGTCAGGGAACGAGCAGTACTTC. Translation: CSARSGRSGNEQYF.